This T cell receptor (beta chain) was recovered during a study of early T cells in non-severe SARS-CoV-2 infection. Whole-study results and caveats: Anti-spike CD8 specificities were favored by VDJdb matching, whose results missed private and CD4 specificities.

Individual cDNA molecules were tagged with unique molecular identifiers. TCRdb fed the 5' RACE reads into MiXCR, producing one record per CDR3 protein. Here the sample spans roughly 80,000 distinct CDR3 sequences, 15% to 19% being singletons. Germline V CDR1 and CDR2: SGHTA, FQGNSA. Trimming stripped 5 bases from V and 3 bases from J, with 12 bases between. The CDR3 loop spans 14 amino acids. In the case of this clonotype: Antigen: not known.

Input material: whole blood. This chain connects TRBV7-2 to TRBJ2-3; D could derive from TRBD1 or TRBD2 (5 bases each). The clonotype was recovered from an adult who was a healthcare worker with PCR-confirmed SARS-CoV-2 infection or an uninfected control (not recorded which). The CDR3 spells CASSTKWGTDTQYF. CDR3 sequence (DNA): TGTGCCAGCAGCACCAAATGGGGGACAGATACGCAGTATTTT.